The 20 T cell receptor beta chains given below trace back to one sample, sequenced in a study of breast tumors, draining lymph nodes, adjacent tissues. TCRdb reanalysed the multiplex PCR reads using MiXCR and keeps one entry per CDR3 protein. In the table there are under 30,000 distinct CDR3 sequences, roughly 20% of which are singletons. Material: breast tumor tissue. The receptors shown here come from a female donor with breast cancer. Some clones in this sample may be carry-over from other donors' samples.

This clonotype is judged medium-sized (0.01 to 0.1%). The rearrangement joins TRBV29-1 to TRBJ2-1, with 11 bases that match TRBD1. Trimming took 7 bases from V and 8 from J; bases not matched to a gene: 7. CDR1 and CDR2 from the germline V gene are SQVTM and ANQGSEA. The CDR3 is made up of 13 amino acids. The CDR3 DNA sequence: TGCAGCGAAGGACAGGGGGCGCGGTATGAGCAGTTCTTC. Residues: CSEGQGARYEQFF.

V usage is TRBV12-3 or TRBV12-4 and J usage is TRBJ1-1, with D maybe TRBD1 (5 bases). The CDR3 sequence is 14 residues long. V lost 5 bases, J lost 5 bases, and 15 bases lay in between. The CDR3 DNA reads as TGTGCCAGCAGTCCCTCGGGGGGAGGTACTGAAGCTTTCTTT. The encoded protein is CASSPSGGGTEAFF.

The chain carries TRBV20-1 and TRBJ2-1, with 10 bases fitting TRBD1. Germline V CDR1 and CDR2: DFQATT, SNEGSKA (reference sequence). The CDR3 has 13 amino acids. DNA for the CDR3: TGCAGGGCCGGGACAGGGGTAGTGGGTGAGCAGTTCTTC. Its protein product is CRAGTGVVGEQFF.

This clonotype has ten or more counts. V usage is TRBV20-1 and J usage is TRBJ2-7; unclear D gene. This CDR3 spans 13 amino acids. Between the trimmed V and J ends, which lost 6 bases and 1 base, there was a span of 13 bases. Germline V gene lookup returns CDR1 DFQATT and CDR2 SNEGSKA (reference sequence). CDR3 DNA: TGCAGTGCACGGGCTAGTTTGTCCTACGAGCAGTACTTC. As protein: CSARASLSYEQYF.

In DNA, the CDR3 is TGCAGTGCTAGTACCCGGGACTACCGCGAAGATGAGCAGTTCTTC. It is translated as CSASTRDYREDEQFF. V usage is TRBV20-1 and J usage is TRBJ2-1; TRBD2 aligns across 7 bases. The CDR3 consists of 15 residues. Germline loops: CDR1 DFQATT, CDR2 SNEGSKA (reference sequence). V shed 3 bases and J 8 bases; nucleotides not matched to a gene: 13.

The chain couples TRBV9 to TRBJ2-1; D might be TRBD2 (6 bases). The V gene's germline CDR1 is SGDLS and CDR2 YYNGEE. CDR3 size: 17 residues. The germline V and J ends were trimmed by 4 bases and 0 bases, with 17 bases remaining between them. This chain's CDR3 is CASSPTLASSSYNEQFF. The CDR3, as DNA: TGTGCCAGCAGCCCTACTCTAGCGTCAAGCTCCTACAATGAGCAGTTCTTC.

This clonotype was recorded at least ten times. The V and J genes are TRBV6-1 and TRBJ2-7; no firm D call. Germline V gives CDR1 MNHNS, CDR2 SASEGT. CDR3 length equals 15 residues. V shed 3 bases and J shed 2 bases, with 14 bases lying between them. Written as DNA, the CDR3 is TGTGCCAGCAGTGAGATGAAGGGCGTCCCCTACGAGCAGTACTTC. Residues: CASSEMKGVPYEQYF.

About this clonotype: A read error may be the cause here, since a much bigger clone is one base away. The V gene is TRBV3-1, the J gene TRBJ2-1; 7 nucleotides agree with TRBD2. CDR3 length equals 15 residues. Per germline, CDR1 LGHDT and CDR2 YNNKEL (reference sequence). CDR3 region: CAGSHPGLLYNEQFF. The CDR3 DNA follows: TGTGCCGGCAGCCATCCGGGACTACTTTACAATGAGCAGTTCTTC.

Of note for this clonotype: A much larger clone is a single base away; this may be a read error. The V and J genes are TRBV27 and TRBJ2-2; either TRBD1 or TRBD2 may supply D (5 bases each). The CDR3 sequence is 14 residues long. Germline CDR1 and CDR2: MNHEY and SMNVEV (reference sequence). CDR3 region: CASSLQVGTGKLFF. The DNA of the CDR3 is TGTGCCAGCAGTCTTCAGGTGGGGACCGGGAAGCTGTTTTTT.

This clonotype is deemed medium-sized. The chain has TRBV30 and TRBJ2-1; D ambiguous. V was pared by 3 bases and J by 9 bases, with 12 bases between. Per the germline V gene, CDR1 is GTSNPN and CDR2 is SVGIG (reference sequence). The CDR3 sequence is 12 residues long. The DNA of the CDR3 is TGTGCCTGGAGATTGGCTTATGGTGAGCAGTTCTTC. Its protein product is CAWRLAYGEQFF.

On this clonotype: Mismatch with germline at one junction end may stem from a read error. The chain is built from TRBV27 and TRBJ2-5, with D perhaps TRBD1 (6 bases). The CDR3 loop spans 13 amino acids. Germline V gene sequence: CDR1 MNHEY, CDR2 SMNVEV (reference sequence). The CDR3 sequence: CASSTGSQEAQYF. CDR3 DNA sequence: TGTGCCAGCAGTACAGGGAGTCAAGAGGCCCAGTACTTC.

This clonotype was counted between two and nine times. V gene TRBV28 combines with J gene TRBJ2-7, with D unresolved. The V end was cut by 4 bases, the J end by 3 bases, with 7 bases between. The CDR3 runs to 12 residues. Germline V gene data show CDR1 as MDHEN and CDR2 as SYDVKM. In nucleotides, the CDR3 is TGTGCCAGCAGTTCCTGCTACTACGAGCAGTACTTC. This codes for CASSSCYYEQYF.

This clonotype was counted at least ten times. The chain is built from TRBV4-1 and TRBJ1-2, with a possible D match to TRBD1 (5 bases). This CDR3 spans 15 amino acids. The V end lost 0 bases, the J end lost 7 bases, and 15 bases lay between the germline ends. The V gene's germline CDR1 is MGHRA and CDR2 YSYEKL. The CDR3 DNA is TGCGCCAGCAGCCAAGAAACGGGTTTCCAGGGTGGCTACACCTTC. Translated, it gives CASSQETGFQGGYTF.

In the case of this clonotype: This may be a read error: a much more frequent sequence differs by one nucleotide. The V and J genes are TRBV14 and TRBJ1-2; no firm D call. The CDR3 sequence is 14 residues long. CDR1 is SGHDN, CDR2 FVKESK, per germline. Here the CDR3 reads CAGSQTGTNYGYTF. For the CDR3, the DNA is TGTGCCGGCAGCCAAACCGGGACTAACTATGGCTACACCTTC.

This clonotype was detected ten times or more. The chain has TRBV6-5 and TRBJ2-3; D is perhaps TRBD1 (5 bases). V was clipped by 7 bases and J by 0 bases, with 11 bases between them. The CDR3 is 14 residues long. Germline loops: CDR1 MNHEY, CDR2 SVGAGI. The chain's CDR3 is CASKRTSSTDTQYF. The CDR3 bases are TGTGCCAGCAAACGGACATCTAGCACAGATACGCAGTATTTT.

This clonotype was seen at least ten times. The chain is built from TRBV29-1 and TRBJ1-4, with TRBD1 identical over 10 bases. Losses at the gene ends were 7 bases for V and 7 bases for J; bases not matched to a gene: 3. CDR3 length equals 12 residues. CDR1 is SQVTM and CDR2 is ANQGSEA in the germline V gene. CDR3 nucleotide sequence: TGCAGCGGACAGGGGGCTGGTGAAAAACTGTTTTTT. This translates into CSGQGAGEKLFF.

The V gene is TRBV6-2 or TRBV6-3, the J gene TRBJ2-1; 7 bases agree with TRBD1. This CDR3 is 15 amino acids long. The trim removed 2 bases at V and 2 bases at J, leaving 3 bases unmatched. Germline CDR1 reads MNHEY; CDR2 reads SVGEGT. The CDR3 DNA reads as TGTGCCAGCAGTTACGACAGGGATCCCTACAATGAGCAGTTCTTC. Translated: CASSYDRDPYNEQFF.

This clonotype was seen many times. CDR3 bases: TGTGCCAGCAGCCAATTGGGACGGGACCTCCTTCCCGAGCAGTACTTC. The encoded protein is CASSQLGRDLLPEQYF. J is TRBJ2-7 and V is TRBV3-1; D assignment may be TRBD1 or TRBD2 (5 bases each). The CDR3 runs to 16 residues. Germline CDR1 is LGHDT and CDR2 is YNNKEL (reference sequence). The V gene lost 2 bases and the J gene lost 6 bases, with 20 bases spanning the gap.

The chain links TRBV20-1 to TRBJ1-1, with a tentative D call TRBD1 (5 bases). The ends were cut back, 4 bases at V and 4 bases at J, with 19 bases in the middle. CDR1 DFQATT and CDR2 SNEGSKA come from the germline V gene (reference sequence). The CDR3 extends over 15 amino acids. The CDR3 here is CSAIKAGGAGTEAFF. The CDR3, as DNA: TGCAGTGCTATTAAAGCGGGCGGGGCGGGCACTGAAGCTTTCTTT.

This clonotype was found many times. The chain couples TRBV6-1 to TRBJ2-7, with TRBD1 as a possible D gene (6 bases). Germline CDR1 reads MNHNS; CDR2 reads SASEGT. The CDR3 has 13 amino acids. Deletions cut 7 bases from V and 2 bases from J, with 12 bases between. CDR3 residues: CASTGQFTYEQYF. CDR3 sequence (DNA): TGTGCCAGCACCGGACAGTTTACCTACGAGCAGTACTTC.